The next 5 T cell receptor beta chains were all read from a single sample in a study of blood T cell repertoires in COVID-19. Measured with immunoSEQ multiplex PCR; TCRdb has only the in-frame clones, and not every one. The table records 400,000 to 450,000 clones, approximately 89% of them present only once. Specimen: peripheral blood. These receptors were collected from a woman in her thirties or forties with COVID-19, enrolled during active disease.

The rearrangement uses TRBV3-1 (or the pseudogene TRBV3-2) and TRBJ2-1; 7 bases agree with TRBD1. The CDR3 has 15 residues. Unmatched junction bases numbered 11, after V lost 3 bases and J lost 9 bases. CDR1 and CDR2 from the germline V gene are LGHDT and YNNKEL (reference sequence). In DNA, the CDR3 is TGTGCCAGCAGCCACTCCGGGACAGCCGGAGGTGAGCAGTTCTTC. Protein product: CASSHSGTAGGEQFF.

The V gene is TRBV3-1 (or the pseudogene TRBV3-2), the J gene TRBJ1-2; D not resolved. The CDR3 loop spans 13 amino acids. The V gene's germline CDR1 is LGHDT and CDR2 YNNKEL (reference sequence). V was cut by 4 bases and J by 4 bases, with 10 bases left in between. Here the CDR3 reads CASSLERGYGYTF. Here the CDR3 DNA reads TGTGCCAGCAGCCTCGAGAGAGGCTATGGCTACACCTTC.

The CDR3: CASRRSNQPQHF. In nucleotides, the CDR3 is TGTGCCAGCAGGAGAAGCAATCAGCCCCAGCATTTT. The chain recombines TRBV28 with TRBJ1-5; D ambiguous. The CDR3 is 12 residues long. Trimming removed 6 bases from V and 1 base from J, with 4 bases in between. Looked up from germline, CDR1 is MDHEN and CDR2 is SYDVKM.

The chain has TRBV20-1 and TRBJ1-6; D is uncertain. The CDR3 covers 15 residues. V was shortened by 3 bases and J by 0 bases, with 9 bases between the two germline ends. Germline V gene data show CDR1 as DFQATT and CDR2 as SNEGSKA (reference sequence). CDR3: CSASMGSSYNSPLHF. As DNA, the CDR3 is TGCAGTGCTAGTATGGGGAGCTCCTATAATTCACCCCTCCACTTT.

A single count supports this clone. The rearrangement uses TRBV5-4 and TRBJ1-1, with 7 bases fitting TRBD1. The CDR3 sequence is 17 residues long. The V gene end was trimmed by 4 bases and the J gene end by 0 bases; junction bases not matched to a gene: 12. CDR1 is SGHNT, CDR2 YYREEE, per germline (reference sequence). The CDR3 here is CASSPDRHIGMNTEAFF. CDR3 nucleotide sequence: TGTGCCAGCAGCCCGGACAGGCATATCGGGATGAACACTGAAGCTTTCTTT.